Below are 20 T cell receptor beta chains sequenced from a single sample in a study of cytomegalovirus exposure and HLA in healthy donors. The PCR employed 60 Vbeta primers together with 13 Jbeta primers. Clones were sequenced by immunoSEQ multiplex PCR, and TCRdb holds only the in-frame ones, with some missing. The repertoire holds 150,000 to 200,000 clones, with over 60% as singletons. The material sequenced was PBMCs. These receptors were obtained from a man aged 18 to 35 in good health and CMV-seronegative.

The chain is built from TRBV28 and TRBJ1-6; D gene uncertain. Deletions cut 2 bases from V and 9 bases from J, with 11 bases between. The CDR3 is 14 residues long. Germline V gene sequence: CDR1 MDHEN, CDR2 SYDVKM. CDR3 protein: CASSLNRVISPLHF. CDR3 nucleotides: TGTGCCAGCAGTTTAAACAGAGTCATTTCACCCCTCCACTTT.

This rearrangement joins TRBV4-1 to TRBJ1-2; maybe TRBD1 (5 bases). Germline V gives CDR1 MGHRA, CDR2 YSYEKL. The V and J ends lost 0 bases and 3 bases respectively, with 5 bases between them. The CDR3 is 13 residues long. The CDR3 nucleotides are TGCGCCAGCAGCCAAGAGACAGACTATGGCTACACCTTC. This codes for CASSQETDYGYTF.

This chain joins TRBV6-6 and TRBJ2-7; 9 bases fit TRBD1. The CDR3 has 13 residues. The ends lost 7 bases at V and 1 base at J; junction bases unmatched: 2. Germline loops: CDR1 MNHNY, CDR2 SVGAGI (reference sequence). The CDR3 nucleotides are TGTGCCAGCACGACAGGGGGATCCTACGAGCAGTACTTC. It specifies CASTTGGSYEQYF.

This chain joins TRBV13 and TRBJ2-7, with D possibly being TRBD2 (5 bases). Trimming took 3 bases from V and 1 from J, leaving 13 bases between them. Germline V gene sequence: CDR1 PRHDT, CDR2 FYEKMQ (reference sequence). This CDR3 is built from 15 residues. CDR3 DNA sequence: TGTGCCAGCAGCTTTACGGGATCCTCGTCCTACGAGCAGTACTTC. It encodes CASSFTGSSSYEQYF.

The genes are TRBV4-2 and TRBJ2-7; TRBD1 matches at 11 bases. CDR3 length: 17 amino acids. From germline, CDR1 is LGHNA and CDR2 YNFKEQ. Losses at the gene ends were 0 bases for V and 4 bases for J; bases not matched to a gene: 8. CDR3 in amino acids: CASSQDRGQGGVYEQYF. The DNA of the CDR3 is TGTGCCAGCAGCCAAGATAGGGGACAGGGGGGCGTGTACGAGCAGTACTTC.

The chain joins TRBV5-1 to TRBJ1-6; 7 bases fit TRBD1. The CDR3 loop spans 17 amino acids. The V gene end was trimmed by 4 bases and the J gene end by 5 bases; junction bases not matched to a gene: 12. CDR1 and CDR2 from the germline V gene are SGHRS and YFSETQ. The CDR3 DNA follows: TGCGCCAGCAGCCCCCAACCACCGGGACAGAATAATTCACCCCTCCACTTT. Translated: CASSPQPPGQNNSPLHF.

This clone came up once. This rearrangement joins TRBV27 to TRBJ2-7; 7 bases line up with TRBD2. The junction had 10 bases not matched to a gene; V was cut back by 2 bases and J by 0 bases. The CDR3 is 17 residues long. Germline-derived CDR1 and CDR2 are MNHEY and SMNVEV (reference sequence). DNA for the CDR3: TGTGCCAGCAGTTTACAGGGCCGAAGCGGGAACTCCTACGAGCAGTACTTC. Amino acid sequence: CASSLQGRSGNSYEQYF.

This chain joins TRBV7-2 and TRBJ1-2; D is perhaps TRBD1 (5 bases). This CDR3 spans 16 amino acids. V was cut by 1 base and J by 3 bases, with 15 bases left in between. Germline CDR1 SGHTA, CDR2 FQGNSA. CDR3 region: CASSLEVNRNHYGYTF. Written as DNA, the CDR3 is TGTGCCAGCAGCTTAGAGGTGAACAGGAATCACTATGGCTACACCTTC.

The chain uses TRBV2 and TRBJ1-2, with a possible D match to TRBD1 (6 bases). This CDR3 region has 13 residues. V was cut by 6 bases and J by 8 bases, with 16 bases left in between. From germline, CDR1 is SNHLY and CDR2 FYNNEI. CDR3 region: CASRDFGQLGYTF. In DNA, the CDR3 is TGTGCCAGCAGAGATTTCGGACAGTTGGGCTACACCTTC.

V usage is TRBV6-1 and J usage is TRBJ1-2, with D possibly matching TRBD1 (5 bases). The CDR3 runs to 15 residues. V shed 6 bases and J shed 7 bases, with 21 bases lying between them. Germline V gene sequence: CDR1 MNHNS, CDR2 SASEGT. The CDR3 sequence is CASSPMSSGGGGYTF. CDR3 bases: TGTGCCAGCAGCCCGATGTCGAGCGGCGGGGGTGGCTACACCTTC.

The J gene is TRBJ2-4, the V gene TRBV7-2; unclear D gene. With 0 bases removed from V and 7 bases from J, the gap between germline ends came to 10 bases. This CDR3 comprises 14 residues. Looked up from germline, CDR1 is SGHTA and CDR2 is FQGNSA. DNA of the CDR3: TGTGCCAGCAGCTTAGCCAGTGGCAGTAACATTCAGTACTTC. This encodes CASSLASGSNIQYF.

This clone came up a few times. This sequence joins TRBV6-5 and TRBJ1-2; tentatively, D is TRBD1 (6 bases). Germline V gene data show CDR1 as MNHEY and CDR2 as SVGAGI. V was cut by 5 bases and J by 5 bases, with 15 bases left in between. The length of the CDR3 is 14 residues. The CDR3 DNA sequence: TGTGCCAGCAGTCCATCCCACAGGGCATATGGCTACACCTTC. Its protein is CASSPSHRAYGYTF.

The chain joins TRBV5-1 to TRBJ1-1, with D tentatively TRBD1 (6 bases). The germline V gene encodes CDR1 SGHRS and CDR2 YFSETQ. V lost 6 bases and J 10 bases, leaving 22 bases between the germline ends. The CDR3 length is 14 residues. This CDR3 reads CASTSDSPRGGAFF. Written as DNA, the CDR3 is TGCGCCAGCACCTCGGACAGTCCGAGGGGGGGAGCTTTCTTT.

The rearrangement links TRBV7-3 to TRBJ2-5, with a weak D call TRBD2 (6 bases). This CDR3 is built from 16 residues. Germline lookup yields CDR1 SGHTA and CDR2 FQGTGA. The V end lost 5 bases, the J end lost 4 bases, and 20 bases lay between the germline ends. In nucleotides, the CDR3 is TGTGCCAGCAGCCCCGGGGACTCCCGGGGGAGAGAGACCCAGTACTTC. Its protein is CASSPGDSRGRETQYF.

The rearrangement joins TRBV5-1 to TRBJ2-5; 8 bases line up with TRBD2. The CDR3 loop spans 14 amino acids. J lost 4 bases, V lost 2 bases, and 4 bases had no gene match. Germline V gene data show CDR1 as SGHRS and CDR2 as YFSETQ. CDR3 in amino acids: CASSLRGGGETQYF. In DNA form, the CDR3 reads TGCGCCAGCAGCTTACGGGGGGGAGGAGAGACCCAGTACTTC.

This chain links TRBV5-1 with TRBJ2-3; 8 bases map to TRBD2. J lost 6 bases, V lost 0 bases, and 3 bases had no gene match. Germline-derived CDR1 and CDR2 are SGHRS and YFSETQ. The CDR3 is made up of 14 amino acids. The CDR3 region is CASSLAGGPDTQYF. The CDR3 DNA follows: TGCGCCAGCAGCTTGGCGGGGGGGCCGGATACGCAGTATTTT.

The rearrangement joins TRBV5-1 to TRBJ2-7; possible D gene TRBD1, 5 bases. V shed 4 bases and J shed 1 base, with 9 bases lying between them. CDR3 length equals 13 residues. From germline, CDR1 is SGHRS and CDR2 YFSETQ. This CDR3 is CASSATVSYEQYF. CDR3 bases: TGCGCCAGCAGCGCGACAGTATCCTACGAGCAGTACTTC.

A single count supports this clone. The V gene is TRBV10-3, the J gene TRBJ2-5; D is undetermined. Looked up from germline, CDR1 is ENHRY and CDR2 is SYGVKD. The V gene lost 6 bases and the J gene lost 4 bases, with 12 bases spanning the gap. This CDR3 spans 13 amino acids. CDR3 bases: TGTGCCATCAGCCTTAAGCCAATAGAGACCCAGTACTTC. Translating gives CAISLKPIETQYF.

V gene TRBV30 combines with J gene TRBJ1-6; D not resolved. Germline V gene sequence: CDR1 GTSNPN, CDR2 SVGIG (reference sequence). The CDR3 runs to 13 residues. V was clipped by 7 bases and J by 11 bases, with 18 bases between them. The CDR3 loop is CASVEGIGPPLHF. The CDR3 DNA reads TGTGCCTCGGTGGAGGGTATCGGGCCACCCCTCCACTTT.

The chain carries TRBV15 and TRBJ2-5, with no clear D. The J call may be wrong; the DNA end is better matched by TRBJ2-7. This CDR3 has 15 amino acids. The germline CDR1 and CDR2 sequences are LNHNV and YYDKDF (reference sequence). CDR3 in DNA: TGTGCCACCAGCAGAGGAAAACCTAGCTCCTACGAGCAGTACTTC. This encodes CATSRGKPSSYEQYF.